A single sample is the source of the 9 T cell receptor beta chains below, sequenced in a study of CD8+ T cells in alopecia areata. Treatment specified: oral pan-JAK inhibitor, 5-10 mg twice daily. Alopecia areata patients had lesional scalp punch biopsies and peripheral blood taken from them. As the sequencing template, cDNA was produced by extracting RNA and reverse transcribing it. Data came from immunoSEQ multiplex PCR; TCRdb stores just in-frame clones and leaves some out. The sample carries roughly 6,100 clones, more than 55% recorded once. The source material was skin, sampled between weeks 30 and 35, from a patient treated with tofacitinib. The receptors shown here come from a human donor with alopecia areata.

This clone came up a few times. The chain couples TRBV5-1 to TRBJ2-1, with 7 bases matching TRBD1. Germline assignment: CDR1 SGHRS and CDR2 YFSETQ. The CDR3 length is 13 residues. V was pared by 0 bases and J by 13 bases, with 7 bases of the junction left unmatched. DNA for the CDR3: TGCGCCAGCAGCTTGGTGGGACAGTCAGTCCAGTTCTTC. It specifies CASSLVGQSVQFF.

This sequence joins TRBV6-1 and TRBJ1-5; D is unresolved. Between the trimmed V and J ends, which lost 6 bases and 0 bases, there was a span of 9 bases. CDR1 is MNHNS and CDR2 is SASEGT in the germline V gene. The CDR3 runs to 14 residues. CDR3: CASRKIGSNQPQHF. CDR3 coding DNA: TGTGCCAGCAGGAAAATAGGTAGCAATCAGCCCCAGCATTTT.

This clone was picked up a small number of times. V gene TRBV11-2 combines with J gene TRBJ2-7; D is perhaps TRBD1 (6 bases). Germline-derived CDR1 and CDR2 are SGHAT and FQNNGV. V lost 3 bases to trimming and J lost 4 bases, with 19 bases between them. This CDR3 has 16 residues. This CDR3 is CASSFSLRTDIYEQYF. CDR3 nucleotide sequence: TGTGCCAGCAGCTTTAGTCTTCGGACAGACATATACGAGCAGTACTTC.

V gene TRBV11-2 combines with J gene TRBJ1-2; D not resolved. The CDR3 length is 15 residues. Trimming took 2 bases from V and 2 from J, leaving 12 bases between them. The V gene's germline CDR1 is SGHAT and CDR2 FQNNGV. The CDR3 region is CASSLISITNYGYTF. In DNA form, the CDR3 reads TGTGCCAGCAGCTTAATTTCGATTACCAACTATGGCTACACCTTC.

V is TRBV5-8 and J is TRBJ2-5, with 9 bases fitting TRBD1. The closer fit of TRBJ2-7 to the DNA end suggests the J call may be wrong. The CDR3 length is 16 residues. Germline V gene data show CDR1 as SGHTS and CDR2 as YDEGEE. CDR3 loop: CASSEGGTGMIYEQYF. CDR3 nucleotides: TGTGCCAGCAGCGAAGGGGGGACAGGGATGATTTACGAGCAGTACTTC.

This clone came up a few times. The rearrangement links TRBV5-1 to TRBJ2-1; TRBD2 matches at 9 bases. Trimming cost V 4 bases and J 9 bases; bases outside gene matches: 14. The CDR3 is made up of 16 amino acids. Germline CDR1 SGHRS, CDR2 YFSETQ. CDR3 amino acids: CASSGARTSVSGEQFF. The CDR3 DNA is TGCGCCAGCAGCGGGGCGAGGACTAGCGTATCGGGTGAGCAGTTCTTC.

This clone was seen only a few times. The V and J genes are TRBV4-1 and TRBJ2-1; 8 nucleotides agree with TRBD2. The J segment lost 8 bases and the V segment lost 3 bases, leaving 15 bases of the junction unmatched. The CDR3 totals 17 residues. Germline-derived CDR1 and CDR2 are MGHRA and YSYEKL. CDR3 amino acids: CASSQRVGLADLDEQFF. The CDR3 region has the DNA TGCGCCAGCAGCCAGAGGGTCGGACTAGCAGATCTCGATGAGCAGTTCTTC.

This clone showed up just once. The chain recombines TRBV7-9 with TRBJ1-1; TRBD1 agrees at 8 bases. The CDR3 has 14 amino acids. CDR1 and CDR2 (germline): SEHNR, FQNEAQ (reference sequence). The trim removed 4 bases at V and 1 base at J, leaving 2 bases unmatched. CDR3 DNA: TGTGCCAGCAGCTCCGGACAGGGGAACACTGAAGCTTTCTTT. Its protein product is CASSSGQGNTEAFF.

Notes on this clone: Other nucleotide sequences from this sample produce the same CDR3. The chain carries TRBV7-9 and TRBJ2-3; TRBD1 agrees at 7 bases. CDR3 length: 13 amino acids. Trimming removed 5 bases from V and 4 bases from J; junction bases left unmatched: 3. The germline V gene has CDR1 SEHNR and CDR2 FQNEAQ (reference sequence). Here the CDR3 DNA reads TGTGCCAGCAGCCCGAGGGGGCCAGATACGCAGTATTTT. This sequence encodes CASSPRGPDTQYF.